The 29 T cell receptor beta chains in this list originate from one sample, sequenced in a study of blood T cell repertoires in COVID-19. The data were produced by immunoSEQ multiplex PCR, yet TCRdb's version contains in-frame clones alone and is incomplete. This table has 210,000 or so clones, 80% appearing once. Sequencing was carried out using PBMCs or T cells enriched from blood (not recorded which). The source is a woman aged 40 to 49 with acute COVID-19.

CDR3 nucleotide sequence: TGTGCCAGCAGCCAACGTCGGGACGGGGGATCCTACAATGAGCAGTTCTTC. This gives the protein CASSQRRDGGSYNEQFF. This chain joins TRBV3-1 (or the pseudogene TRBV3-2) and TRBJ2-1; the D gene is possibly TRBD2 (6 bases). From germline, CDR1 is LGHDT and CDR2 YNNKEL (reference sequence). V lost 2 bases and J lost 1, with 15 bases in between. The CDR3 is 17 amino acids.

The CDR3 reads CASRQFTEAFF. The CDR3 DNA follows: TGTGCCAGCCGTCAGTTCACTGAAGCTTTCTTT. The chain recombines TRBV28 with TRBJ1-1; D is uncertain. V dropped 8 bases and J dropped 4 bases, with 8 bases sitting between them. Germline V gene sequence: CDR1 MDHEN, CDR2 SYDVKM. This CDR3 is built from 11 residues.

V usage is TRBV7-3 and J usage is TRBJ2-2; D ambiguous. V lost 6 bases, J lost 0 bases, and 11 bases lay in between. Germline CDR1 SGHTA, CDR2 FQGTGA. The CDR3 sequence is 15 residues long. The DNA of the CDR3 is TGTGCCAGCAGGTCCTCTACTACGAACACCGGGGAGCTGTTTTTT. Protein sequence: CASRSSTTNTGELFF.

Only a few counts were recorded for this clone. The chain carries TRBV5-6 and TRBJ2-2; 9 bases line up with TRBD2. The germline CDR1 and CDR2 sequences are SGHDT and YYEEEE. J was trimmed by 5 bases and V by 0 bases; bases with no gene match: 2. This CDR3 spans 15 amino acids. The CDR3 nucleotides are TGTGCCAGCAGCTTGGGTCTAGCGGGGACCGGGGAGCTGTTTTTT. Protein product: CASSLGLAGTGELFF.

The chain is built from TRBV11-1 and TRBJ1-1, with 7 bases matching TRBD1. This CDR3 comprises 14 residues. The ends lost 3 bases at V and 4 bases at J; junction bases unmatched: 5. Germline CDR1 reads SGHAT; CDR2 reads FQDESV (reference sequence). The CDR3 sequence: CASSFPGGSTEAFF. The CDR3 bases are TGTGCCAGCAGCTTTCCAGGGGGAAGCACTGAAGCTTTCTTT.

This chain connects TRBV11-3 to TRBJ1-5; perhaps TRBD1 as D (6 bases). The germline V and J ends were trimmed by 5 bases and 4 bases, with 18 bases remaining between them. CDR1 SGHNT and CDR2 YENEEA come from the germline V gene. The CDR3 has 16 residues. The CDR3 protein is CASSTPGTLLNQPQHF. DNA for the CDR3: TGTGCCAGCAGCACTCCCGGGACACTACTAAATCAGCCCCAGCATTTT.

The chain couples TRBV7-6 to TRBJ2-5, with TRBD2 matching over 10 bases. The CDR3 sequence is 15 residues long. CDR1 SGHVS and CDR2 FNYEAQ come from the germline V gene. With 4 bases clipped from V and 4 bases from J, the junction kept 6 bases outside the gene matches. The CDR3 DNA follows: TGTGCCAGCAGCTCCCTAGCGGGGGAAGGAGAGACCCAGTACTTC. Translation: CASSSLAGEGETQYF.

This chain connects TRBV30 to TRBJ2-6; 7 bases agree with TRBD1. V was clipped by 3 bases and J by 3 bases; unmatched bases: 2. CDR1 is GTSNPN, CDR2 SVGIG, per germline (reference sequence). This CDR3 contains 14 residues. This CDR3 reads CAWRGTVGANVLTF. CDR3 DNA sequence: TGTGCCTGGAGGGGGACAGTTGGGGCCAACGTCCTGACTTTC.

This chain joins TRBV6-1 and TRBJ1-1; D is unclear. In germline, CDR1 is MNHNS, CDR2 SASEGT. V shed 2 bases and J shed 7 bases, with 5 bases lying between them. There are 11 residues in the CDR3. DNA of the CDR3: TGTGCCAGCAGTGAATTCTATGAAGCTTTCTTT. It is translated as CASSEFYEAFF.

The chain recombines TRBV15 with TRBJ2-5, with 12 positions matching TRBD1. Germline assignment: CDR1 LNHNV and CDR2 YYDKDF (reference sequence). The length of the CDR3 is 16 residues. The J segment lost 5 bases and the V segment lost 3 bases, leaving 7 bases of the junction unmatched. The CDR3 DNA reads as TGTGCCACCAGCAGCCGGGACAGGGGGCTCGGGGAGACCCAGTACTTC. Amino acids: CATSSRDRGLGETQYF.

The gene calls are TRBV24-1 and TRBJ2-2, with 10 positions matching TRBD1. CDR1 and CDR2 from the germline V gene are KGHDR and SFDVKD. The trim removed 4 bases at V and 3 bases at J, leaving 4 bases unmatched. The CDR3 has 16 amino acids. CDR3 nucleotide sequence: TGTGCCACCAGTGACCCCGGGACAGGGGACACCGGGGAGCTGTTTTTT. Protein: CATSDPGTGDTGELFF.

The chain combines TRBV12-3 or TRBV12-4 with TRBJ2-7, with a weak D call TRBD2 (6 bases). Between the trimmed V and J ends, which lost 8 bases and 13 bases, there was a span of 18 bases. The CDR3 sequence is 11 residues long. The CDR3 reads CASGKRGTRYF. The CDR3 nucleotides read TGTGCCAGCGGAAAACGGGGGACGCGATACTTC.

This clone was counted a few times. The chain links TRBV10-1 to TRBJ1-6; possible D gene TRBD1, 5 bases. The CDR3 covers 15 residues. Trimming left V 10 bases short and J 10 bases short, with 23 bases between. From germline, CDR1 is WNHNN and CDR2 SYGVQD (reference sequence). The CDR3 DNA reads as TGCGCCATCTTACCCAGGGAATCGGGAGGGTCACCCCTCCACTTT. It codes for CAILPRESGGSPLHF.

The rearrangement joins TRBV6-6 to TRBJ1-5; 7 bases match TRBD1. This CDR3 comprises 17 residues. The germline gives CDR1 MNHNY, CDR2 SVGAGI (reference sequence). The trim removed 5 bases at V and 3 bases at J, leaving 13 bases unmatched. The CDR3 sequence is CASSQSPLTGINQPQHF. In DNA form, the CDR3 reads TGTGCCAGCAGTCAATCTCCCTTGACAGGGATCAATCAGCCCCAGCATTTT.

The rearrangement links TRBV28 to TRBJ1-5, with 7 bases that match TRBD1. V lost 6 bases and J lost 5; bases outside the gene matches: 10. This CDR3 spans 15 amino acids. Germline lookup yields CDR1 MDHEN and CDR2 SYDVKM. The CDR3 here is CASSLDRADHQPQHF. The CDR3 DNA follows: TGTGCCAGCAGCCTCGACAGGGCCGATCATCAGCCCCAGCATTTT. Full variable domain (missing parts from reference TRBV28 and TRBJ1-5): DVKVTQSSRYLVKRTGEKVFLECVQDMDHENMFWYRQDPGLGLRLIYFSYDVKMKEKGDIPEGYSVSREKKERFSLILESASTNQTSMYLCASSLDRADHQPQHFGDGTRLSIL.

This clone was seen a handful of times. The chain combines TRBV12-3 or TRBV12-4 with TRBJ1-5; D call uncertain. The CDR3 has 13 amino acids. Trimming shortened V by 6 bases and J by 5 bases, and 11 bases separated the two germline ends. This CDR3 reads CASSKQSDQPQHF. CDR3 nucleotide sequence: TGTGCCAGCAGCAAACAAAGCGATCAGCCCCAGCATTTT.

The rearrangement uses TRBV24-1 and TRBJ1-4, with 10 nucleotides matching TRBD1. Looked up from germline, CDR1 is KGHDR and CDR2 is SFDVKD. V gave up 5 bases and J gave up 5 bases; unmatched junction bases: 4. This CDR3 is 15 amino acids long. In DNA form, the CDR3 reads TGTGCCACCAGTGCCCGGACAGGGGGAAATGAAAAACTGTTTTTT. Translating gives CATSARTGGNEKLFF.

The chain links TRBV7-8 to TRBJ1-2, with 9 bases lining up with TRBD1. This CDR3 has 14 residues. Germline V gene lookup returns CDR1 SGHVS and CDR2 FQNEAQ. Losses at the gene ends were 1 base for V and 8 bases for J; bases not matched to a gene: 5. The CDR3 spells CASSLDRGQRGYTF. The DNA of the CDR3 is TGTGCCAGCAGCTTAGACAGGGGGCAGCGGGGCTACACCTTC.

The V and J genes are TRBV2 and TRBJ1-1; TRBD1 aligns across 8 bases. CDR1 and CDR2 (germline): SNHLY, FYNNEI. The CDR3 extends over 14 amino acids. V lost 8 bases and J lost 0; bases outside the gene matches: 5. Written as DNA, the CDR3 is TGTGCCAGCCGGGCAGGGGGCATGAACACTGAAGCTTTCTTT. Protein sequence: CASRAGGMNTEAFF.

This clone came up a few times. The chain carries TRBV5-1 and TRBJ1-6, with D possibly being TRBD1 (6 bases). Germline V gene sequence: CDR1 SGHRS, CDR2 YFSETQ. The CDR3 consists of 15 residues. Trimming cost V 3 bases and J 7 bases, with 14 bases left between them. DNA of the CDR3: TGCGCCAGCAGCTGGACCGGGACATCAAATTCACCCCTCCACTTT. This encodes CASSWTGTSNSPLHF.

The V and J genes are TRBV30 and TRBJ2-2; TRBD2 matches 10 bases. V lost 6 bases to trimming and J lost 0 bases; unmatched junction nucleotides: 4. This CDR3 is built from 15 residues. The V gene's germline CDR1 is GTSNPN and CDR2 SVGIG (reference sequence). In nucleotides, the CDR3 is TGTGCCTGCAGCGGGGGGGATCCGAACACCGGGGAGCTGTTTTTT. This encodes CACSGGDPNTGELFF.

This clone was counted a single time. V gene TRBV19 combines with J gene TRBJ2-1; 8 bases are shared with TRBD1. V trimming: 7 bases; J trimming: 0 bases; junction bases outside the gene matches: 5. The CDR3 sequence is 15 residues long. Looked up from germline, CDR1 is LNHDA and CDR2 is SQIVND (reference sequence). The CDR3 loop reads CASINTGGSYNEQFF. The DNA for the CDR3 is TGTGCCAGTATCAACACAGGGGGCTCCTACAATGAGCAGTTCTTC.

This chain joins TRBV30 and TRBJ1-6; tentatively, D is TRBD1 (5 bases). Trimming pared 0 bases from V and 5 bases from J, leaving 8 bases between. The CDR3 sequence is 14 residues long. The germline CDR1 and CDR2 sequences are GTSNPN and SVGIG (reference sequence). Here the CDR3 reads CAWSVKGDNSPLHF. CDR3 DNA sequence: TGTGCCTGGAGTGTAAAAGGGGATAATTCACCCCTCCACTTT.

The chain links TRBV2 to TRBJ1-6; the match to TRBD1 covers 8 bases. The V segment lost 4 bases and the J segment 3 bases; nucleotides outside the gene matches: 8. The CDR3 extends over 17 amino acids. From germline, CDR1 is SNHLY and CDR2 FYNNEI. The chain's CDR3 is CASSVRGQAFYNSPLHF. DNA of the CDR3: TGTGCCAGCAGTGTCCGGGGACAGGCTTTCTATAATTCACCCCTCCACTTT.

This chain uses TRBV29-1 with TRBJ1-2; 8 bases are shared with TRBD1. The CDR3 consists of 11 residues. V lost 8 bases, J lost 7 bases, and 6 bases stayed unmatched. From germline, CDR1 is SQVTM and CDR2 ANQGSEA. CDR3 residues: CSSDRGAGYTF. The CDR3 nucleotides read TGCAGCTCCGACAGGGGCGCTGGCTACACCTTC.

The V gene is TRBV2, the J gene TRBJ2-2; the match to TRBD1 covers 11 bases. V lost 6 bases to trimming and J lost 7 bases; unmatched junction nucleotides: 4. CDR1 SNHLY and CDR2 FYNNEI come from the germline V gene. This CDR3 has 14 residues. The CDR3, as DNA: TGTGCCAGCAGGGGGACAGGGGGTCTCGGGGAGCTGTTTTTT. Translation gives CASRGTGGLGELFF.

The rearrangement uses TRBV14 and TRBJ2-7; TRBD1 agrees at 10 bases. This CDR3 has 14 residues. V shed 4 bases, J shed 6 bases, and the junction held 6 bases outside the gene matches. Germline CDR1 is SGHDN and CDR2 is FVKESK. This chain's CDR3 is CASSRRDRGSEQYF. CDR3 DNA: TGTGCCAGCAGCCGACGGGACAGGGGAAGCGAGCAGTACTTC.

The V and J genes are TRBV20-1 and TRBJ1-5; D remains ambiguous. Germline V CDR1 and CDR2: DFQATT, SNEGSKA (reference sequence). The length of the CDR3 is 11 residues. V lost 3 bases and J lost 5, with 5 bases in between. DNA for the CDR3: TGCAGTGCTAGTCGGGATCAGCCCCAGCATTTT. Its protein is CSASRDQPQHF.

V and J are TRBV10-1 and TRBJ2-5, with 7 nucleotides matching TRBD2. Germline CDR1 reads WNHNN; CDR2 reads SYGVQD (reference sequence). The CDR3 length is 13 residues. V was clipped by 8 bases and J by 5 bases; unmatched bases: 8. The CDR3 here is CASAGDGYETQYF. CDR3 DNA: TGCGCCAGCGCGGGAGATGGGTATGAGACCCAGTACTTC.